A selection of T cell receptor beta chains follows, all from one sample in a study of blood T cell repertoires in COVID-19. Data came from immunoSEQ multiplex PCR; TCRdb stores just in-frame clones and leaves some out. The table includes under 200,000 clones, around four fifths detected once. The sequenced sample was peripheral blood. All receptors derive from a woman between 35 and 50 years old with acute or convalescent COVID-19. The conserved cysteine and the conserved F or W are not part of the CDR3 here. Each record gives: V gene, J gene, CDR3 protein.

v_call: TRBV11-3; j_call: TRBJ2-5; cdr3_aa: ASSPGGQETQY
v_call: TRBV5-1; j_call: TRBJ2-2; cdr3_aa: ASSLVTGGTGELF
v_call: TRBV13; j_call: TRBJ2-4; cdr3_aa: ASSLAPGRDIQY
v_call: TRBV2; j_call: TRBJ2-3; cdr3_aa: ASISLRESPLDTQY
v_call: TRBV5-6; j_call: TRBJ2-3; cdr3_aa: ASSLGGRTDTQY
v_call: TRBV9; j_call: TRBJ2-3; cdr3_aa: ASSVGIQRGRLTDTQY
v_call: TRBV6-5; j_call: TRBJ1-1; cdr3_aa: ASSYNPGNTEAF
v_call: TRBV20-1; j_call: TRBJ1-1; cdr3_aa: SASVRGIMNTEAF
v_call: TRBV24-1; j_call: TRBJ2-3; cdr3_aa: ATSDSGRSATDTQY
v_call: TRBV3-1/TRBV3-2; j_call: TRBJ2-3; cdr3_aa: ASSQTSGADTQY
v_call: TRBV6-1; j_call: TRBJ2-6; cdr3_aa: ASSEGKGTGANVLT
v_call: TRBV9; j_call: TRBJ2-3; cdr3_aa: ASSSSKKDRVYTQY
v_call: TRBV6-5; j_call: TRBJ2-7; cdr3_aa: ASSYASGGQTTEQY
v_call: TRBV11-1; j_call: TRBJ2-1; cdr3_aa: ASRLALPSYNEQF
v_call: TRBV27; j_call: TRBJ1-4; cdr3_aa: ASSLSGTQGRELF
v_call: TRBV28; j_call: TRBJ2-6; cdr3_aa: ASSSRFPPTSGSPPGANVLT
v_call: TRBV12-3/TRBV12-4; j_call: TRBJ1-5; cdr3_aa: ASSWGVNQPQH
v_call: TRBV5-1; j_call: TRBJ1-2; cdr3_aa: ASSLGQANYGYT
v_call: TRBV20-1; j_call: TRBJ2-1; cdr3_aa: SARRVDEQF
v_call: TRBV6-2/TRBV6-3; j_call: TRBJ2-1; cdr3_aa: ASSYGQTTPLGF
v_call: TRBV9; j_call: TRBJ1-1; cdr3_aa: ASSVSGTGGSEAF
v_call: TRBV3-1/TRBV3-2; j_call: TRBJ1-6; cdr3_aa: ASSRRELGTNSPLH
v_call: TRBV19; j_call: TRBJ2-3; cdr3_aa: ASSMVSHTDTQY
v_call: TRBV28; j_call: TRBJ1-1; cdr3_aa: ASSWGDRFNTEAF
v_call: TRBV6-2/TRBV6-3; j_call: TRBJ1-1; cdr3_aa: ASSYVGPGDTEAF
v_call: TRBV10-2; j_call: TRBJ2-5; cdr3_aa: ASRGAGWETQY
v_call: TRBV11-2; j_call: TRBJ2-2; cdr3_aa: ASRNIAGGYTGELF
v_call: TRBV5-6; j_call: TRBJ2-7; cdr3_aa: ASSLEIRSLPYEQY
v_call: TRBV7-8; j_call: TRBJ2-6; cdr3_aa: ASSLGQGAPTGANVLT
v_call: TRBV28; j_call: TRBJ2-5; cdr3_aa: ASSQGQKGGEETQY
v_call: TRBV6-2/TRBV6-3; j_call: TRBJ2-7; cdr3_aa: ASSYNSARNEQY
v_call: TRBV30; j_call: TRBJ1-4; cdr3_aa: AWGKGGTNEKLF
v_call: TRBV27; j_call: TRBJ2-7; cdr3_aa: ASSSQNSYEQY
v_call: TRBV15; j_call: TRBJ2-2; cdr3_aa: ATSRLAEPTGELF